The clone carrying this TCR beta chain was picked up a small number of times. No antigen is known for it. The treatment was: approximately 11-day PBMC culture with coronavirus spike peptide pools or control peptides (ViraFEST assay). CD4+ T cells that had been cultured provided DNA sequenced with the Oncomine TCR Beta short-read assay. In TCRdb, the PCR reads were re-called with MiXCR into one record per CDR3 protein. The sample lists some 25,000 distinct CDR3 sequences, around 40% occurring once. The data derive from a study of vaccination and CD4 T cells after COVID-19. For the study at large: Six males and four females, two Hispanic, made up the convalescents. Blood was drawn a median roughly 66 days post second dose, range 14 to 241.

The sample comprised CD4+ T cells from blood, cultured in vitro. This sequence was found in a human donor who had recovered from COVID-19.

Here the CDR3 reads CASSPADSPLHF. DNA for the CDR3: TGTGCCAGTAGCCCGGCGGATTCACCCCTCCACTTT. The gene calls are TRBV19 and TRBJ1-6; D unclear. The CDR3 has 12 residues. Trimming removed 6 bases from V and 8 bases from J, with 8 bases in between. Germline CDR1 LNHDA, CDR2 SQIVND (reference sequence).